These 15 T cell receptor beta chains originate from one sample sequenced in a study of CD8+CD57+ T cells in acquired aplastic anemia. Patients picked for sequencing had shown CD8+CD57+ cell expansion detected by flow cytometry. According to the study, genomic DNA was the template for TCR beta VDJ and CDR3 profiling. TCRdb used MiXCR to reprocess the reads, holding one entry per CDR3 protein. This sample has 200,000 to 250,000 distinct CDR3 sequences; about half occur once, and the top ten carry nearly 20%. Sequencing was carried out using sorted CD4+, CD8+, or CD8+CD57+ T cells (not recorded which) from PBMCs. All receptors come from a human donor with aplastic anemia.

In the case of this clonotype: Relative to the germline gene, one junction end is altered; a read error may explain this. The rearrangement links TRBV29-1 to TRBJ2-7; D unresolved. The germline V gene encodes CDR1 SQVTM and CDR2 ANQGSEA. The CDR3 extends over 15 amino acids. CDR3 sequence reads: CSVAASPGSSYEQYF. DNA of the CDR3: TGCAGCGTTGCCGCGTCCCCCGGCAGCTCCTACGAGCAATACTTC.

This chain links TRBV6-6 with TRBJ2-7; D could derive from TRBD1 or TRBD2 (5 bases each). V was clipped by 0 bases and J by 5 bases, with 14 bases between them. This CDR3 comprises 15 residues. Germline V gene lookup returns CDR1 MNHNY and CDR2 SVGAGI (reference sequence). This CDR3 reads CASSYSGDRVNEQYF. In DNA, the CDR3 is TGTGCCAGCAGTTACTCGGGGGATAGGGTGAACGAGCAGTACTTC.

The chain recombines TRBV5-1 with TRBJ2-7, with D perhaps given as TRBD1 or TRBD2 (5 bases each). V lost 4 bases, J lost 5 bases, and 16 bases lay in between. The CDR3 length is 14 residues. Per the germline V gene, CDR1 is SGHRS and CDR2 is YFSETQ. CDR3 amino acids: CASSLWDEGHEQYF. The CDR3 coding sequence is TGCGCCAGCAGCCTGTGGGACGAAGGACACGAGCAGTACTTC.

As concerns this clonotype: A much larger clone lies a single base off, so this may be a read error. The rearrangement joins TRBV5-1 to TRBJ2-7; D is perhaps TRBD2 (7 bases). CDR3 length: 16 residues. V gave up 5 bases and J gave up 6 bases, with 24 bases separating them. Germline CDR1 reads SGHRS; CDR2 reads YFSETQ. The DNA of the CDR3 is TGCGCCAGCAGGAACCGTCCGGGACGGGGGGCGGGCGAGCAGTACTTC. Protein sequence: CASRNRPGRGAGEQYF.

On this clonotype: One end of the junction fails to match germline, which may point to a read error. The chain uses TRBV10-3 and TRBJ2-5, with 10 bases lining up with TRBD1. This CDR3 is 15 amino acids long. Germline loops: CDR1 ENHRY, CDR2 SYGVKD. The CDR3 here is CAVSEMTGGQETQYF. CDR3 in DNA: TGTGCCGTCAGTGAGATGACAGGGGGCCAGGAGACCCAGTACTTC.

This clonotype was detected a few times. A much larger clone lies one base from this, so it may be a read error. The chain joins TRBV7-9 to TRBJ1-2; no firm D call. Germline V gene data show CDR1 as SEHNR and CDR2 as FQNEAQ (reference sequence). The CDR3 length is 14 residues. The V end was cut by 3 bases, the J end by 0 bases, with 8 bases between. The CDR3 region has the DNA TGTGCCAGCAGCTTGGAACCTGCTAACTATGGCTACACCTTC. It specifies CASSLEPANYGYTF.

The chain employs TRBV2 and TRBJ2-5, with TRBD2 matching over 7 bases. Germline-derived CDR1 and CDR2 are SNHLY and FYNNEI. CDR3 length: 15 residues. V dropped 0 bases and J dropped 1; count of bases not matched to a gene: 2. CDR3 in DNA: TGTGCCAGCAGTGAAGCGGGGGGGATCCAAGAGACCCAGTACTTC. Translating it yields CASSEAGGIQETQYF.

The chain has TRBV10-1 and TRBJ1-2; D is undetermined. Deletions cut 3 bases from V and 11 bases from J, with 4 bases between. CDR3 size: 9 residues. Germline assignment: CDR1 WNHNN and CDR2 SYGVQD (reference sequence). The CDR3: CASSDGYTF. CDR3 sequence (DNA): TGCGCCAGCAGTGACGGGTACACCTTC.

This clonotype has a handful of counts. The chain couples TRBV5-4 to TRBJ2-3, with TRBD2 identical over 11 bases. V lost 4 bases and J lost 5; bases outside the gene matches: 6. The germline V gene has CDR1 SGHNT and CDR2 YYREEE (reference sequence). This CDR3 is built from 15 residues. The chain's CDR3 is CASSQTSGAGDTQYF. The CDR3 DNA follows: TGTGCCAGCAGCCAGACTAGCGGGGCGGGAGATACGCAGTATTTT.

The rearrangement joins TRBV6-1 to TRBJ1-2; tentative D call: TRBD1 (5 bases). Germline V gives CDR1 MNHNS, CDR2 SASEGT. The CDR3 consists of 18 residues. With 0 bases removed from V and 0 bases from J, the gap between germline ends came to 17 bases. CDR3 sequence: CASSEALSRGQANYGYTF. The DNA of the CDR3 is TGTGCCAGCAGTGAAGCGCTTAGTCGGGGCCAAGCTAACTATGGCTACACCTTC.

The CDR3 nucleotides read TGTGCCAGCGGGACCCTGGGACAGGGGGTAGGAGAGACCCAGTACTTC. Amino acids: CASGTLGQGVGETQYF. The chain links TRBV7-2 to TRBJ2-5; 11 bases map to TRBD1. The V gene end was trimmed by 8 bases and the J gene end by 4 bases; junction bases not matched to a gene: 12. The germline CDR1 and CDR2 sequences are SGHTA and FQGNSA. The CDR3 extends over 16 amino acids.

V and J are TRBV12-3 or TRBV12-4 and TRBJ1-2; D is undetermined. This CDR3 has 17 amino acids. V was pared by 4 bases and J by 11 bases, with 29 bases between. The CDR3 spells CASSYSINTPLLIDYTF. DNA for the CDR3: TGTGCCAGCAGTTACTCGATTAACACCCCACTCCTGATAGATTACACCTTC.

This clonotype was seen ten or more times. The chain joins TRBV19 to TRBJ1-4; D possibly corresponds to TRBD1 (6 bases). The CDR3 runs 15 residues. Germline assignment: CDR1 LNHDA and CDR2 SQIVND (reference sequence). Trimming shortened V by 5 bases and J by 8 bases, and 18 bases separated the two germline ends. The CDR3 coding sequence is TGTGCCAGTAGTCCTACCGACAGGTCGCCCGAAAAACTGTTTTTT. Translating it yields CASSPTDRSPEKLFF.

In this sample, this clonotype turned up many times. The CDR3 DNA follows: TGCAGTGCTAGACCAGGGGACTCTGGAAACACCATATATTTT. Translating gives CSARPGDSGNTIYF. The chain links TRBV20-1 to TRBJ1-3; D might be TRBD1 (6 bases). The CDR3 contains 14 residues. Germline CDR1 DFQATT, CDR2 SNEGSKA (reference sequence). V was cut by 2 bases and J by 0 bases, with 8 bases left in between.

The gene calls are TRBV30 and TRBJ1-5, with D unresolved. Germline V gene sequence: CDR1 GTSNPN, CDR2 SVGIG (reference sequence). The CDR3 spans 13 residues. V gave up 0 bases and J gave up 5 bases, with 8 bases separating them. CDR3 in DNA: TGTGCCTGGAGTGTAGGTTTAGATCAGCCCCAGCATTTT. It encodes CAWSVGLDQPQHF. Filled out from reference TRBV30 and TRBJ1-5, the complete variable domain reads SQTIHQWPATLVQPVGSPLSLECTVEGTSNPNLYWYRQAAGRGLQLLFYSVGIGQISSEVPQNLSASRPQDRQFILSSKKLLLSDSGFYLCAWSVGLDQPQHFGDGTRLSIL.